This record concerns one TCR beta chain sequence. Its antigen specificity is not known. No qualities accompany the bases; no much larger clone lies one base away. The sample comes from a study of CD8 T cells in ankylosing spondylitis (dated by TCRdb to 2017 to 2019). Concerning the study at large: The study set out to find disease-linked TCR variants by profiling T cell receptor beta repertoires in ankylosing spondylitis patients and healthy donors. In total, the full study cohort was made up of roughly 110 healthy donors and 20 to 25 ankylosing spondylitis patients. Peripheral blood samples were taken, and synovial fluid was additionally collected from ankylosing spondylitis patients. The study at large found these results: The disease-linked clones had a CD8+ phenotype and were found at relatively low frequencies in peripheral blood. Some TCR beta motif variants had previously been reported in synovial fluid and blood of reactive arthritis patients, which suggested common disease-initiation mechanisms. According to the report, matched synovial fluid samples from ankylosing spondylitis patients were significantly enriched for the disease-linked clones. Blood from ankylosing spondylitis patients appeared to be characterized by a TCR beta motif made up of about 8 highly homologous amino acid variants.

The CDR3, cysteine through phenylalanine, is 18 amino acids long. Just the 54-base CDR3 DNA is kept, in frame starting at base 1. As encoded in the germline V gene (reference sequence), CDR1 is LNHNV while CDR2 is YYDKDF. V is cut back by 1 base and J by 0 bases, with 11 bases in the junction unmatched. Sequencing was performed on an Illumina HiSeq 2500. TCR beta libraries were prepared by quantitative 5'-RACE with molecular barcodes. Turning to the authors' computational methods: A new computational method based on a probabilistic model of VDJ rearrangement was used to identify disease-linked TCR variants. TCRdb reprocessing: public reads trimmed at Q25 with fastp, clones called with MiXCR, in-frame beta chains kept. Every entry covers one CDR3 protein and lists the most common genes and DNA from its rows. It is TCRdb's table, rather than the study itself, that gives the V and J calls and clone size. The sample table records roughly 230,000 distinct CDR3 sequences; 18% of these occur just once. Around a third of the sample rests with the top ten.

This TCR came from a male donor with ankylosing spondylitis or in good health (not recorded which). The chain was built from TRBV15 and TRBJ2-7; TRBD2 matches 8 bases in the middle. Sequencing was carried out using blood, either unsorted or a sorted T cell fraction (not recorded which). CDR3 protein: CATSRGTPLADPSYEQYF. The DNA is as follows: TGTGCCACCAGCAGAGGGACTCCACTAGCGGACCCCTCCTACGAGCAGTACTTC.